Below, 21 T cell receptor beta chains from the same sample are listed, as sequenced in a study of cytomegalovirus exposure and HLA in healthy donors (dated by TCRdb to the late 2010s). Library preparation was by the immunoSEQ multiplex PCR assay. For the multiplex PCR, a mixture combining 60 forward primers for TCR Vbeta segments and 13 reverse primers for TCR Jbeta segments was used. In its TCRdb copy, this immuneACCESS table keeps in-frame sequences only and misses some clones. Where compared with another copy, unresolved V genes explain less than half of these, and the others have no known cause. This sample is represented by tens of thousands of clones; about 76% of them were singletons. The ten largest account for 12% of the sample. Sequencing was performed on PBMCs. These receptors originate from a male donor in good health and CMV-seropositive.

This clone was seen more than once but under ten times. The V and J genes are TRBV7-8 and TRBJ2-2; TRBD1 aligns across 7 bases. V was clipped by 1 base and J by 7 bases; unmatched bases: 6. The germline V gene has CDR1 SGHVS and CDR2 FQNEAQ. The CDR3 contains 15 residues. The CDR3 DNA sequence: TGTGCCAGCAGCTTAGGCGACAGGGCCTTCGGGGAGCTGTTTTTT. It specifies CASSLGDRAFGELFF.

The rearrangement links TRBV5-1 to TRBJ2-2, with 13 bases fitting TRBD2. J lost 4 bases, V lost 4 bases, and 7 bases had no gene match. Per the germline V gene, CDR1 is SGHRS and CDR2 is YFSETQ. The CDR3 spans 17 residues. This CDR3 reads CASSHRLAGGGTGELFF. The CDR3 coding sequence is TGCGCCAGCAGCCACAGACTAGCGGGGGGCGGCACCGGGGAGCTGTTTTTT. The complete variable domain, with remaining parts taken from reference TRBV5-1 and TRBJ2-2, reads KAGVTQTPRYLIKTRGQQVTLSCSPISGHRSVSWYQQTPGQGLQFLFEYFSETQRNKGNFPGRFSGRQFSNSRSEMNVSTLELGDSALYLCASSHRLAGGGTGELFFGEGSRLTVL.

This clone is a singleton in its sample. This chain uses TRBV2 with TRBJ2-5; D is uncertain. The J call may not be correct, given that the DNA end is closer to TRBJ2-7. Germline V gene data show CDR1 as SNHLY and CDR2 as FYNNEI. The CDR3 totals 13 residues. CDR3 residues: CASSEHRSYEQYF. The CDR3 bases are TGTGCCAGCAGTGAGCACCGTTCCTACGAGCAGTACTTC.

This rearrangement joins TRBV19 to TRBJ1-2; TRBD1 aligns across 9 bases. V shed 7 bases, J shed 8 bases, and the junction held 11 bases outside the gene matches. Germline-derived CDR1 and CDR2 are LNHDA and SQIVND (reference sequence). The CDR3 length is 14 residues. The CDR3 spells CASIRGQGKHGYTF. The CDR3, as DNA: TGTGCCAGTATCCGCGGACAGGGGAAACACGGCTACACCTTC.

The gene calls are TRBV28 and TRBJ2-3, with a weak D call TRBD2 (5 bases). The CDR3 spans 13 residues. Germline loops: CDR1 MDHEN, CDR2 SYDVKM. V was trimmed by 7 bases and J by 2 bases, leaving 10 bases between them. The CDR3 nucleotides read TGTGCCAGCATCGGGGAGAACACAGATACGCAGTATTTT. Translation gives CASIGENTDTQYF.

This clone occurred a few times. The J gene is TRBJ2-7, the V gene TRBV6-1; 7 bases fit TRBD1. In germline, CDR1 is MNHNS, CDR2 SASEGT. Trimming removed 8 bases from V and 0 bases from J; junction bases left unmatched: 4. This CDR3 has 13 residues. CDR3 in DNA: TGTGCCAGCGGGGACAGAAACTCCTACGAGCAGTACTTC. It translates to CASGDRNSYEQYF.

This clone appeared a single time. The rearrangement joins TRBV7-8 to TRBJ2-2; D unresolved. V lost 2 bases and J 5 bases, leaving 18 bases between the germline ends. In germline, CDR1 is SGHVS, CDR2 FQNEAQ. This CDR3 spans 17 amino acids. In DNA, the CDR3 is TGTGCCAGCAGCTTATCTCTAGGAACTTCGAGAACCGGGGAGCTGTTTTTT. Translating it yields CASSLSLGTSRTGELFF.

This chain uses TRBV10-2 with TRBJ1-1, with a weak D call TRBD1 (5 bases). The CDR3 loop spans 12 amino acids. Germline V lookup: CDR1 WSHSY, CDR2 SAAADI. The V end was cut by 5 bases, the J end by 6 bases, with 10 bases between. CDR3 nucleotides: TGCGCCAGCAGTTCAGGGTACGCTGAAGCTTTCTTT. Its translation is CASSSGYAEAFF.

This chain uses TRBV28 with TRBJ1-5; TRBD1 matches 9 bases. J gave up 6 bases and V 5 bases, and 11 bases lay outside the gene matches. This CDR3 region has 16 residues. Germline V lookup: CDR1 MDHEN, CDR2 SYDVKM. CDR3 protein: CASSEPGQGGAQPQHF. In DNA form, the CDR3 reads TGTGCCAGCAGTGAACCGGGACAGGGTGGGGCTCAGCCCCAGCATTTT.

This chain connects TRBV25-1 to TRBJ1-1, with D perhaps matching TRBD1 (5 bases). CDR1 is MGHDK, CDR2 SYGVNS, per germline. The CDR3 totals 15 residues. The V end lost 1 base, the J end lost 0 bases, and 9 bases lay between the germline ends. The CDR3 coding sequence is TGTGCCAGCAGTGAATTAGGGGAGGTGAACACTGAAGCTTTCTTT. As protein: CASSELGEVNTEAFF.

The chain recombines TRBV5-8 with TRBJ1-5, with a weak D call TRBD1 (6 bases). The CDR3 sequence is 13 residues long. Trimming took 4 bases from V and 9 from J, leaving 14 bases between them. From germline, CDR1 is SGHTS and CDR2 YDEGEE. The CDR3 loop is CASSAPSGAPQHF. The CDR3 nucleotides read TGTGCCAGCAGCGCACCGTCAGGGGCGCCCCAGCATTTT.

The chain uses TRBV19 and TRBJ2-7, with TRBD2 matching over 8 bases. The CDR3 covers 14 residues. After removal of 4 bases from V and 4 bases from J, the junction contained 6 bases not matched to a gene. CDR1 and CDR2 (germline): LNHDA, SQIVND (reference sequence). Here the CDR3 reads CASSTYGGDYEQYF. The CDR3 DNA sequence: TGTGCCAGTAGTACCTACGGGGGGGATTACGAGCAGTACTTC.

The J gene is TRBJ2-5, the V gene TRBV14; 7 bases align to TRBD2. The J call is in doubt because the DNA end fits TRBJ2-7 better. This CDR3 has 15 amino acids. From germline, CDR1 is SGHDN and CDR2 FVKESK. The CDR3 here is CASSRRTGGSDEQYF. Here the CDR3 DNA reads TGTGCCAGCAGCCGTCGCACGGGGGGTTCTGACGAGCAGTACTTC.

This chain links TRBV7-2 with TRBJ2-5, with D perhaps TRBD2 (5 bases). The DNA matches TRBJ2-7 better at its end, which makes the J call doubtful. From germline, CDR1 is SGHTA and CDR2 FQGNSA. The CDR3 runs to 13 residues. Written as DNA, the CDR3 is TGTGCCAGCAGCTCCCCCGGGGTCTACGAGCAGTACTTC. Translation: CASSSPGVYEQYF.

This clone came up once. The chain couples TRBV19 to TRBJ1-4; 9 nucleotides match TRBD1. J was trimmed by 8 bases and V by 4 bases; bases with no gene match: 5. CDR1 is LNHDA and CDR2 is SQIVND in the germline V gene (reference sequence). The CDR3 consists of 14 residues. CDR3 nucleotide sequence: TGTGCCAGTAGTAAACAGGGGGCTCGGGAAAAACTGTTTTTT. It specifies CASSKQGAREKLFF.

The V gene is TRBV27, the J gene TRBJ2-3, with a tentative D call TRBD1 (7 bases). This CDR3 comprises 17 residues. Germline loops: CDR1 MNHEY, CDR2 SMNVEV (reference sequence). V dropped 4 bases and J dropped 1 base, with 18 bases sitting between them. Here the CDR3 DNA reads TGTGCCAGCAGTTGGGCGGGACAGCTGGGTGGCACAGATACGCAGTATTTT. It specifies CASSWAGQLGGTDTQYF.

This chain links TRBV18 with TRBJ2-2, with 8 bases lining up with TRBD1. The CDR3 sequence is 16 residues long. Germline-derived CDR1 and CDR2 are KGHSH and LQKENI. With 1 base clipped from V and 5 bases from J, the junction kept 6 bases outside the gene matches. In DNA, the CDR3 is TGTGCCAGCTCACCACTTGACAGGGGCGGAACCGGGGAGCTGTTTTTT. Translated: CASSPLDRGGTGELFF. Supplemented by reference TRBV18 and TRBJ2-2, the full variable domain reads NAGVMQNPRHLVRRRGQEARLRCSPMKGHSHVYWYRQLPEEGLKFMVYLQKENIIDESGMPKERFSAEFPKEGPSILRIQQVVRGDSAAYFCASSPLDRGGTGELFFGEGSRLTVL.

The chain uses TRBV7-9 and TRBJ1-3, with 7 bases fitting TRBD1. The CDR3 contains 14 residues. Per the germline V gene, CDR1 is SEHNR and CDR2 is FQNEAQ (reference sequence). The V and J ends lost 5 bases and 5 bases, in that order; junction bases with no gene match: 6. For the CDR3, the DNA is TGTGCCAGCAGCCTCGGACAGGCACGAAACACCATATATTTT. It is translated as CASSLGQARNTIYF.

This clone turned up a few times. This chain links TRBV6-5 with TRBJ2-7; 7 positions agree with TRBD1. The V gene's germline CDR1 is MNHEY and CDR2 SVGAGI. V was clipped by 5 bases and J by 5 bases; unmatched bases: 9. The CDR3 sequence is 14 residues long. The CDR3 sequence: CASSDWGQTNEQYF. The CDR3 DNA reads as TGTGCCAGCAGTGATTGGGGACAGACTAACGAGCAGTACTTC.

V usage is TRBV28 and J usage is TRBJ2-3, with 7 bases aligning to TRBD2. There are 15 residues in the CDR3. CDR1 and CDR2 (germline): MDHEN, SYDVKM. V lost 6 bases, J lost 5 bases, and 11 bases stayed unmatched. The CDR3 is CASRTGGKAEDTQYF. CDR3 sequence (DNA): TGTGCCAGCAGGACCGGGGGGAAGGCCGAAGATACGCAGTATTTT.

The chain uses TRBV19 and TRBJ2-3; D may be TRBD2 (6 bases). Germline V gene lookup returns CDR1 LNHDA and CDR2 SQIVND (reference sequence). The CDR3 spans 14 residues. Trimming removed 5 bases at V and 4 bases at J, with 13 bases between. DNA of the CDR3: TGTGCCAGTAGTTCGGGAGATCGCGCAGATACGCAGTATTTT. Residues: CASSSGDRADTQYF.